This T cell receptor beta chain was obtained from a study of blood T cell repertoires in COVID-19. CDR1 SGHVS and CDR2 FQNEAQ come from the germline V gene. Trimming removed 1 base from V and 1 base from J; junction bases left unmatched: 5. The CDR3 sequence is 16 residues long. The assay was immunoSEQ multiplex PCR, and TCRdb's table has in-frame clones only and misses some. Of under 200,000 clones in the sample, about 81% are singletons; the top ten hold 13% to 15%. The genes are TRBV7-8 and TRBJ2-5; TRBD2 agrees at 8 bases. This receptor was obtained from a man aged 25-45 years with active or convalescent COVID-19. Sequencing used peripheral blood. The chain's CDR3 is CASSLEVSGAQETQYF. DNA of the CDR3: TGTGCCAGCAGCTTAGAAGTTAGCGGGGCCCAAGAGACCCAGTACTTC.